This T cell receptor (beta chain) was observed in a study of CD8 T cells in Susac syndrome. The study, taken as a whole, reports: The study conceded that relatively few individuals underwent its TCR sequencing and HLA analysis.

The authors reverse transcribed roughly 0.5 to 1 ug RNA with random hexamers. It was immunoSEQ multiplex PCR that amplified TCR beta CDR3 across 54 Vbeta and 13 Jbeta. Using its own MiXCR run on the immunoSEQ multiplex PCR reads, TCRdb lists one record per CDR3 protein. The sample holds hundreds of thousands of distinct CDR3 sequences, over 85% seen once. TCR beta sequencing covered blood CD8+ and CD4+ T cells. This clonotype was observed once. The target antigen is unknown. V lost 3 bases and J lost 7, with 8 bases in between. CDR3 length: 12 amino acids. Germline values: CDR1 SGDLS, CDR2 YYNGEE. The sample comprised CD4+ T cells from PBMCs. This TCR was sampled from a human donor with multiple sclerosis. This rearrangement joins TRBV9 to TRBJ1-3; D may be TRBD1 (5 bases). The CDR3 DNA reads as TGTGCCAGCAGCGCCCGGGGGAACACCATATATTTT. Protein product: CASSARGNTIYF.